This T cell receptor (beta chain) was profiled in a study of a mutant IDH1 vaccine in newly diagnosed glioma. The length of the CDR3 is 14 residues. The V segment lost 6 bases and the J segment 6 bases; nucleotides outside the gene matches: 10. CDR1 and CDR2 from the germline V gene are SNHLY and FYNNEI. The time point: baseline, week 1 (first vaccination visit). The treatment denotes: pre-vaccination baseline after standard-of-care therapy. The protocol was immunoSEQ multiplex PCR, while the TCRdb copy is restricted to in-frame clones and leaves out a portion. The sample shows about 16,000 clones, 80% of them seen only once.

This clonotype was sampled from a man aged 40-49 years with glioma. The genes are TRBV2 and TRBJ2-7; 8 nucleotides match TRBD1. This specimen was PBMCs, taken from a glioma patient treated with radiotherapy, temozolomide or both. The CDR3 region has the DNA TGTGCCAGCAGAGGGGGGCCAGGGGGCCTCGAGCAGTACTTC. Protein product: CASRGGPGGLEQYF.